This TCR beta chain was retrieved from a study of T-cell memory formation after mild COVID-19. Looking at the study overall: TCR clustering was largely donor specific.

TCRdb passed the 5' RACE reads through MiXCR, listing each CDR3 protein once. The data show about 610,000 distinct CDR3 sequences, 15% to 20% seen once. This clonotype was picked up a small number of times. The receptor's source is an adult woman who had mild COVID-19 (a few samples of this study predate the infection). Cell type and time point are not known. The sequenced sample was PBMCs or a T cell subset sorted from them (not recorded which).

CDR3 in amino acids: CASSRDSPSPLHF. CDR3 DNA: TGTGCCAGCAGTCGGGACAGCCCTTCACCCCTCCACTTT. The chain carries TRBV12-3 or TRBV12-4 and TRBJ1-6; 7 nucleotides align to TRBD1. This CDR3 is 13 amino acids long. V was clipped by 5 bases and J by 9 bases; unmatched bases: 4.